Listed below are T cell receptor beta chains from one sample, sequenced in a study of technical replicates of blood from a few donors. The repertoire was sequenced with immunoSEQ multiplex PCR; TCRdb's copy has only in-frame clones and lacks some. The sample holds approximately 13,000 clones, approximately 86% seen once. The sequenced sample was PBMCs. The receptors were gathered from a human donor in good health. CDR3s include the opening cysteine and the closing phenylalanine or tryptophan. D genes are given only for firm matches. Some rows mark clone size as missing; the rest say once, few, many or name a class of expanded clone.

V gene	J gene	clone size	D gene	CDR3 protein	CDR3 DNA
TRBV30	TRBJ2-5	-	-	CAWTTGGQETQYF	TGTGCCTGGACGACCGGGGGACAAGAGACCCAGTACTTC
TRBV5-5	TRBJ1-1	few	TRBD1	CASSRKWGQATLLPNTEAFF	TGTGCCAGCAGCCGAAAATGGGGACAGGCGACACTACTTCCGAACACTGAAGCTTTCTTT
TRBV25-1	TRBJ1-4	-	-	CASSEYFGGTTNEKLFF	TGTGCCAGCAGTGAATATTTCGGCGGAACAACTAATGAAAAACTGTTTTTT
TRBV10-3	TRBJ2-2	few	TRBD1	CAINEGDRGLNTGELFF	TGTGCCATCAATGAGGGAGACAGGGGGCTGAACACCGGGGAGCTGTTTTTT
TRBV7-6	TRBJ2-7	-	-	CASSFSASSYEQYF	TGTGCCAGCAGCTTTAGCGCGAGCTCCTACGAGCAGTACTTC
TRBV5-1	TRBJ2-1	-	TRBD1	CASSPGQGGDEQFF	TGCGCCAGCAGCCCGGGACAGGGGGGGGATGAGCAGTTCTTC
TRBV10-3	TRBJ2-2	-	-	CAISESGTPNTGELFF	TGTGCCATCAGTGAGTCCGGGACACCGAACACCGGGGAGCTGTTTTTT
TRBV19	TRBJ2-7	-	-	CASSMQGRDYEQYF	TGTGCCAGTAGTATGCAGGGGCGAGACTACGAGCAGTACTTC
TRBV6-4	TRBJ2-1	-	TRBD1	CASSTQTGEQFF	TGTGCCAGCAGTACCCAGACAGGGGAGCAGTTCTTC
TRBV19	TRBJ1-4	few	-	CASSVAPGVEKLFF	TGTGCCAGTAGTGTGGCGCCAGGGGTTGAAAAACTGTTTTTT
TRBV19	TRBJ2-7	-	TRBD2	CASSTIAGGSSYEQYF	TGTGCCAGTAGTACCATAGCGGGAGGGAGCTCCTACGAGCAGTACTTC
TRBV4-2	TRBJ2-1	-	-	CASSPIAGQYNEQFF	TGTGCCAGCAGCCCCATTGCGGGGCAGTACAATGAGCAGTTCTTC
TRBV7-2	TRBJ2-7	once	-	CASSARETNSEQYF	TGTGCCAGCAGCGCGAGGGAAACCAATTCCGAGCAGTACTTC
TRBV10-3	TRBJ2-3	-	-	CAISEVADTQYF	TGTGCCATCAGTGAGGTAGCAGATACGCAGTATTTT
TRBV11-2	TRBJ1-1	-	-	CASSLSLEGEAFF	TGTGCCAGCAGCTTAAGCCTAGAGGGTGAAGCTTTCTTT
TRBV5-1	TRBJ1-1	-	-	CASSSISAGNTEAFF	TGCGCCAGCAGCTCGATTTCCGCGGGGAACACTGAAGCTTTCTTT
TRBV28	TRBJ2-5	-	TRBD1	CASSLPGQGQETQYF	TGTGCCAGCAGTCTCCCCGGACAGGGTCAAGAGACCCAGTACTTC
TRBV18	TRBJ2-2	-	TRBD2	CASSRTSGSGAGELFF	TGTGCCAGCTCACGGACTAGCGGGAGTGGCGCCGGGGAGCTGTTTTTT
TRBV7-9	TRBJ1-4	once	-	CASSLTVTNEKLFF	TGTGCCAGCAGCCTAACGGTAACTAATGAAAAACTGTTTTTT
TRBV5-4	TRBJ2-1	-	TRBD2	CASSLGGAAGSYNEQFF	TGTGCCAGCAGCTTGGGGGGAGCAGCGGGATCCTACAATGAGCAGTTCTTC
TRBV6-4	TRBJ2-3	-	-	CASSGASGTDTQYF	TGTGCCAGCAGTGGAGCTAGCGGCACAGATACGCAGTATTTT
TRBV30	TRBJ2-1	-	-	CAWRRGLPYNEQFF	TGTGCCTGGAGGCGGGGATTACCATACAATGAGCAGTTCTTC
TRBV11-1	TRBJ2-1	once	TRBD1	CASSSPDRGNEQFF	TGTGCCAGCAGCTCGCCGGACAGGGGTAATGAGCAGTTCTTC
TRBV7-8	TRBJ2-7	-	-	CASSPGSHISNEQYF	TGTGCCAGCAGCCCGGGATCCCATATTAGCAACGAGCAGTACTTC
TRBV18	TRBJ2-7	-	TRBD1	CASSPRGQTYEQYF	TGTGCCAGCTCACCACGGGGACAGACCTACGAGCAGTACTTC
TRBV27	TRBJ2-7	-	TRBD2	CASSFSGQASSYEQYF	TGTGCCAGCAGTTTTAGCGGGCAGGCAAGCTCCTACGAGCAGTACTTC
TRBV27	TRBJ2-4	-	TRBD2	CASSSGRAKNIQYF	TGTGCCAGCAGTAGCGGGAGGGCCAAAAACATTCAGTACTTC